The 20 T cell receptor beta chains below come from one sample, sequenced in a study of T-cell memory formation after mild COVID-19. TCRdb re-called the 5' RACE reads with MiXCR, one entry per CDR3 protein. The repertoire holds under 550,000 distinct CDR3 sequences, with 18% as singletons. The specimen sequenced was PBMCs or a T cell subset sorted from them (not recorded which). These receptors were taken from a man aged 18 to 30 who had mild COVID-19 (a few samples of this study predate the infection). Cell type and time point are not known.

This clonotype was observed a few times. This chain uses TRBV7-9 with TRBJ1-1; D may be TRBD1 (5 bases). Germline CDR1 is SEHNR and CDR2 is FQNEAQ (reference sequence). V shed 6 bases and J shed 3 bases, with 14 bases lying between them. This CDR3 is built from 14 residues. CDR3 nucleotides: TGTGCCAGCAGACGGACACGAGGGCACACTGAAGCTTTCTTT. Amino acids: CASRRTRGHTEAFF. Full variable domain (remainder filled in from reference TRBV7-9 and TRBJ1-1): DTGVSQNPRHKITKRGQNVTFRCDPISEHNRLYWYRQTLGQGPEFLTYFQNEAQLEKSRLLSDRFSAERPKGSFSTLEIQRTEQGDSAMYLCASRRTRGHTEAFFGQGTRLTVV.

There are a few counts of this clonotype. The gene calls are TRBV7-3 and TRBJ2-2; TRBD1 is a possible D gene (7 bases). V was shortened by 5 bases and J by 6 bases, with 10 bases between the two germline ends. The germline V gene has CDR1 SGHTA and CDR2 FQGTGA. The CDR3 totals 13 residues. The CDR3 loop reads CASSARGAGELFF. The CDR3 nucleotides are TGTGCCAGCAGCGCCAGGGGGGCCGGGGAGCTGTTTTTT. The whole variable domain, remainder taken from reference TRBV7-3 and TRBJ2-2, is GAGVSQTPSNKVTEKGKYVELRCDPISGHTALYWYRQSLGQGPEFLIYFQGTGAADDSGLPNDRFFAVRPEGSVSTLKIQRTERGDSAVYLCASSARGAGELFFGEGSRLTVL.

The J gene is TRBJ2-3, the V gene TRBV19; D call uncertain. CDR3 size: 14 residues. Germline V gene sequence: CDR1 LNHDA, CDR2 SQIVND (reference sequence). The V end lost 5 bases, the J end lost 5 bases, and 14 bases lay between the germline ends. CDR3 coding DNA: TGTGCCAGTAGTGCACGCCCAACCGGAGATACGCAGTATTTT. Residues: CASSARPTGDTQYF.

This clonotype was seen many times. CDR3 region: CSASVFPEAFF. The CDR3 DNA is TGCAGTGCTAGTGTTTTTCCTGAAGCTTTCTTT. This chain connects TRBV20-1 to TRBJ1-1; D remains ambiguous. V was trimmed by 3 bases and J by 6 bases, leaving 8 bases between them. Germline V CDR1 and CDR2: DFQATT, SNEGSKA (reference sequence). This CDR3 spans 11 amino acids.

This clonotype turned up a few times. The chain has TRBV28 and TRBJ1-1; D gene unclear. Germline assignment: CDR1 MDHEN and CDR2 SYDVKM. The CDR3 extends over 13 amino acids. Trimming took off 4 bases at V and 6 bases at J, with 12 bases between the two ends. The CDR3 region is CASSSPDTAEAFF. The CDR3 DNA reads as TGTGCCAGCAGTTCCCCCGACACAGCTGAAGCTTTCTTT.

The rearrangement links TRBV6-5 to TRBJ2-5; TRBD1 is a possible D gene (6 bases). Between the trimmed V and J ends, which lost 9 bases and 4 bases, there was a span of 21 bases. This CDR3 region has 15 residues. CDR1 and CDR2 (germline): MNHEY, SVGAGI. The CDR3 region has the DNA TGTGCCAGTCTTCCCGGACAGCAATTAGGAGAGACCCAGTACTTC. It specifies CASLPGQQLGETQYF.

The rearrangement joins TRBV11-3 to TRBJ2-3; perhaps D is TRBD1 or TRBD2 (6 bases each). This CDR3 is 15 amino acids long. Deletions cut 6 bases from V and 2 bases from J, with 15 bases between. Germline V CDR1 and CDR2: SGHNT, YENEEA. Here the CDR3 DNA reads TGTGCCAGCAGTCGAGGGGGGCCGCTCACAGATACGCAGTATTTT. Translated, it gives CASSRGGPLTDTQYF.

The genes are TRBV7-8 and TRBJ2-2; TRBD1 or TRBD2 may be the D gene (5 bases each). V lost 7 bases, J lost 2 bases, and 11 bases lay in between. Germline V gives CDR1 SGHVS, CDR2 FQNEAQ. The CDR3 length is 14 residues. The CDR3 DNA reads TGTGCCAGCATAAGGGGAGTAAACACCGGGGAGCTGTTTTTT. As protein: CASIRGVNTGELFF.

This clonotype was detected only a few times. The chain joins TRBV6-6 to TRBJ1-5; 8 bases map to TRBD1. CDR1 and CDR2 (germline): MNHNY, SVGAGI (reference sequence). CDR3 length: 17 residues. The trim removed 0 bases at V and 1 base at J, leaving 5 bases unmatched. This CDR3 reads CASSYSIQGASNQPQHF. Here the CDR3 DNA reads TGTGCCAGCAGTTACTCGATCCAGGGGGCCAGCAATCAGCCCCAGCATTTT.

This clonotype was seen a few times. This sequence joins TRBV7-2 and TRBJ2-4, with a weak D call TRBD1 (6 bases). The CDR3 runs to 14 residues. Germline CDR1 SGHTA, CDR2 FQGNSA. Deletions cut 4 bases from V and 1 base from J, with 8 bases between. CDR3 region: CASSSGAAKNIQYF. The CDR3 coding sequence is TGTGCCAGCAGCTCAGGGGCGGCCAAAAACATTCAGTACTTC.

This clonotype has at least ten counts. The chain recombines TRBV7-9 with TRBJ1-4; possibly TRBD1 for D (6 bases). The CDR3 has 15 residues. The V end lost 4 bases, the J end lost 7 bases, and 16 bases lay between the germline ends. Germline V CDR1 and CDR2: SEHNR, FQNEAQ (reference sequence). The chain's CDR3 is CASSYRQATSEKLFF. CDR3 nucleotide sequence: TGTGCCAGCAGCTACCGACAGGCGACCAGTGAAAAACTGTTTTTT.

This sequence joins TRBV13 and TRBJ2-2; TRBD1 matches at 7 bases. CDR3 length: 15 residues. With 5 bases clipped from V and 7 bases from J, the junction kept 10 bases outside the gene matches. Germline V lookup: CDR1 PRHDT, CDR2 FYEKMQ (reference sequence). CDR3 coding DNA: TGTGCCAGCAGCCAAGAGGGGGCCGGGAACGGGGAGCTGTTTTTT. Amino acids: CASSQEGAGNGELFF.

The chain carries TRBV20-1 and TRBJ2-2; tentatively, D is TRBD2 (6 bases). V was cut by 3 bases and J by 6 bases, with 11 bases left in between. This CDR3 has 13 amino acids. The germline CDR1 and CDR2 sequences are DFQATT and SNEGSKA (reference sequence). For the CDR3, the DNA is TGCAGTGCTAGGGTGCGGGGAGCCGGGGAGCTGTTTTTT. Encoded protein: CSARVRGAGELFF.

The chain carries TRBV13 and TRBJ2-1; D gene uncertain. V dropped 5 bases and J dropped 10 bases, with 12 bases sitting between them. The CDR3 has 12 amino acids. Germline CDR1 is PRHDT and CDR2 is FYEKMQ (reference sequence). CDR3 nucleotides: TGTGCCAGCAGCCTCGTTGATGCAGAGCAGTTCTTC. Its protein product is CASSLVDAEQFF.

The CDR3 here is CASSSGQRGGRFF. The CDR3 DNA reads TGTGCCAGCAGTTCCGGCCAGCGGGGGGGCCGGTTCTTC. This chain links TRBV6-5 with TRBJ2-1; 10 bases line up with TRBD2. CDR1 and CDR2 (germline): MNHEY, SVGAGI. This CDR3 is built from 13 residues. Losses at the gene ends were 4 bases for V and 15 bases for J; bases not matched to a gene: 9.

The rearrangement links TRBV6-1 to TRBJ2-7; the match to TRBD1 covers 10 bases. The CDR3 totals 14 residues. Germline values: CDR1 MNHNS, CDR2 SASEGT. With 6 bases clipped from V and 6 bases from J, the junction kept 8 bases outside the gene matches. The CDR3 bases are TGTGCCAGCAGAGGGACAGGGGATTTATCCGAGCAGTACTTC. It codes for CASRGTGDLSEQYF.

The chain has TRBV4-1 and TRBJ2-4; 9 nucleotides line up with TRBD1. CDR3 size: 16 residues. J lost 6 bases, V lost 1 base, and 7 bases had no gene match. Germline CDR1 is MGHRA and CDR2 is YSYEKL. The CDR3 DNA reads TGCGCCAGCAGCCAAGTGATTGGGACAGGGAGAAACATTCAGTACTTC. Encoded protein: CASSQVIGTGRNIQYF.

To note about this clonotype: The junction shows a germline mismatch at one end, possibly a read error. V gene TRBV5-1 combines with J gene TRBJ1-2; D may be TRBD1 (6 bases). The CDR3 is 14 residues long. CDR1 is SGHRS, CDR2 YFSETQ, per germline. The CDR3 sequence is CASSGTTGGYGYTF. CDR3 DNA sequence: TGCGCCAGCAGCGGGACAACAGGAGGCTATGGCTACACATTC.

Remarks on this clonotype: A read error is likely, as this CDR3 ends without the conserved phenylalanine or tryptophan. The V gene is TRBV12-3 or TRBV12-4, the J gene TRBJ1-3, with D unresolved. The CDR3 is 13 amino acids. V shed 7 bases and J shed 0 bases, with 7 bases lying between them. CDR3 sequence reads: CASTLYSGNTIYS. The CDR3 nucleotides read TGTGCCAGCACCCTTTACTCTGGAAACACCATATATTCT.

This clonotype was seen more than once but under ten times. The V and J genes are TRBV7-9 and TRBJ2-1; D unresolved. CDR1 is SEHNR and CDR2 is FQNEAQ in the germline V gene (reference sequence). Trimming took off 2 bases at V and 3 bases at J, with 8 bases between the two ends. The CDR3 has 14 residues. The CDR3 DNA reads as TGTGCCAGCAGCTTACCCCTGTACTACAATGAGCAGTTCTTC. It is translated as CASSLPLYYNEQFF.